These 5 T cell receptor beta chains were sequenced from one sample in a study of T cells in tuberculosis (dated by TCRdb to 2017 to 2018). Thawed, overnight-rested PBMC were stained with GMM-loaded CD1B tetramer, a Live/Dead dye and anti-CD3, then sorted on a FACS Aria II. CD1B tetramers were loaded with C32 glucose monomycolate purified from Rhodococcus equi. Preparation of the library involved the immunoSEQ multiplex PCR assay. The clones in this table, taken by TCRdb from immuneACCESS, are in-frame only. Not every clone is retained; where verified, under half of the shortfall comes from an unresolved V gene, and the cause of the rest is unknown. Recorded for this sample are about 88,000 clones; approximately 90% of them occurred a single time. The ten largest clonotypes hold less than 2.5% of the sample. The sequenced material came from CD1b-GMM tetramer-negative cells sorted from PBMCs. Taken with the paper, the label for cell subset or site translates to: T cells not binding CD1B-GMM tetramer, sorted from same donor. These receptor sequences come from an adult woman with latent tuberculosis.

CDR3 in DNA: TGTGCCAGCAGACGCAACCCGACCCAGGGCTCGACTGGAAACACCATATATTTT. This gives the protein CASRRNPTQGSTGNTIYF. The chain uses TRBV11-2 and TRBJ1-3, with a possible D match to TRBD1 (5 bases). CDR3 size: 18 residues. Germline values: CDR1 SGHAT, CDR2 FQNNGV. The V end lost 6 bases, the J end lost 2 bases, and 23 bases lay between the germline ends.

The rearrangement uses TRBV5-1 and TRBJ2-1, with D unclear. Trimming removed 0 bases from V and 0 bases from J, with 10 bases in between. The CDR3 is made up of 16 amino acids. From germline, CDR1 is SGHRS and CDR2 YFSETQ. CDR3 nucleotide sequence: TGCGCCAGCAGCTTGGACGGCTGGAGCTCCTACAATGAGCAGTTCTTC. The encoded protein is CASSLDGWSSYNEQFF.

The rearrangement uses TRBV4-2 and TRBJ1-5; D gene uncertain. CDR1 LGHNA and CDR2 YNFKEQ come from the germline V gene. CDR3 length: 15 residues. Trimming cost V 0 bases and J 6 bases, with 12 bases left between them. The CDR3 protein is CASSQESGYGQPQHF. The CDR3 region has the DNA TGTGCCAGCAGCCAAGAATCGGGGTACGGTCAGCCCCAGCATTTT.

The chain employs TRBV28 and TRBJ1-2; 12 bases line up with TRBD1. CDR3 length: 18 residues. With V trimmed by 6 bases and J by 7 bases, 18 bases remained unmatched. Germline V lookup: CDR1 MDHEN, CDR2 SYDVKM. CDR3 residues: CASSTNDGTGGILGGYTF. CDR3 nucleotides: TGTGCCAGCAGCACAAATGACGGGACAGGGGGCATCTTAGGTGGCTACACCTTC.

V is TRBV7-2 and J is TRBJ1-2; tentative D call: TRBD1 (5 bases). Germline V lookup: CDR1 SGHTA, CDR2 FQGNSA. V was clipped by 10 bases and J by 0 bases, with 15 bases between them. CDR3 size: 14 residues. CDR3 region: CATSPGLSNYGYTF. Written as DNA, the CDR3 is TGTGCCACTTCACCAGGGCTTTCTAACTATGGCTACACCTTC.